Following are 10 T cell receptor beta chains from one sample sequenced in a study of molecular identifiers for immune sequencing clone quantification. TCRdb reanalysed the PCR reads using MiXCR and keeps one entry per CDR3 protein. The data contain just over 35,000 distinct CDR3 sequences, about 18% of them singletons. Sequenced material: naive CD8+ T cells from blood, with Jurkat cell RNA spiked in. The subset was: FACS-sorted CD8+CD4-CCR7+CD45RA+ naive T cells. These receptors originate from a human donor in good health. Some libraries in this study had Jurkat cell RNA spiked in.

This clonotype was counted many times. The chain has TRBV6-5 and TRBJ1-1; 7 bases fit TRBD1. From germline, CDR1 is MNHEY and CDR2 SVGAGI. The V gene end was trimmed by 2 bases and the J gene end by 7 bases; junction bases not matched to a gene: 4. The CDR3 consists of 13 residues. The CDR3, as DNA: TGTGCCAGCAGTTACGGACAGGAACTTGAAGCTTTCTTT. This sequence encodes CASSYGQELEAFF.

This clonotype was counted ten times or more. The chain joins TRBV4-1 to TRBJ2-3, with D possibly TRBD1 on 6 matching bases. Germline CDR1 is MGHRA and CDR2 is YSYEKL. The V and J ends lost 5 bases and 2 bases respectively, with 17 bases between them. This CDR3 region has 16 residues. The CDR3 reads CASSAQGVGATDTQYF. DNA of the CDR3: TGCGCCAGCAGCGCCCAGGGAGTGGGGGCCACAGATACGCAGTATTTT.

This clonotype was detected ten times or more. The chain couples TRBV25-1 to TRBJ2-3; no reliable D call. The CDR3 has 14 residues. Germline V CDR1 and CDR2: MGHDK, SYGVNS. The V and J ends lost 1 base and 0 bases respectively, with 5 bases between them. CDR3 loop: CASSEWGSTDTQYF. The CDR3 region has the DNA TGTGCCAGCAGTGAATGGGGAAGCACAGATACGCAGTATTTT.

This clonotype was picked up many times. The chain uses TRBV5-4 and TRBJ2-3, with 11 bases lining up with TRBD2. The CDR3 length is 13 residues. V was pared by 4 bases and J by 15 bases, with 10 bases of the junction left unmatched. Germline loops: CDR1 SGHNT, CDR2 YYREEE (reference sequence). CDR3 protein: CASSGQLTSGTYF. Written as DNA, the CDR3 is TGTGCCAGCAGCGGGCAGTTGACTAGCGGGACATATTTT.

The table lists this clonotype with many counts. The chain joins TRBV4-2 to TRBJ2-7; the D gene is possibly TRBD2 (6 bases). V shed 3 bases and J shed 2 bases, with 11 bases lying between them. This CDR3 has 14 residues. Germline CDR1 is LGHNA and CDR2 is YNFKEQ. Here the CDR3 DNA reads TGTGCCAGCAGCCAGGTCGGGAGCCCCTACGAGCAGTACTTC. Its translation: CASSQVGSPYEQYF.

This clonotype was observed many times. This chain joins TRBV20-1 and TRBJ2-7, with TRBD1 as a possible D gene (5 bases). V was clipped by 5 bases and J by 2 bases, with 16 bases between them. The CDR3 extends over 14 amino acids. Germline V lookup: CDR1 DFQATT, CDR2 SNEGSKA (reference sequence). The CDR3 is CSARPRTLPYEQYF. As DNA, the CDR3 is TGCAGTGCTCGCCCCAGGACACTCCCCTACGAGCAGTACTTC.

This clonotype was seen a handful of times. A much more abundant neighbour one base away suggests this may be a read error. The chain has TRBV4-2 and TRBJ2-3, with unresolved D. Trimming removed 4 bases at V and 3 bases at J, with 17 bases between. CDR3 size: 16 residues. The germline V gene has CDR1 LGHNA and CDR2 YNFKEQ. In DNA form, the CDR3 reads TGTGCCAGCAGCCCAGAAGGTTTTGCGGCTACAGATACGCAGTATTTT. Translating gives CASSPEGFAATDTQYF.

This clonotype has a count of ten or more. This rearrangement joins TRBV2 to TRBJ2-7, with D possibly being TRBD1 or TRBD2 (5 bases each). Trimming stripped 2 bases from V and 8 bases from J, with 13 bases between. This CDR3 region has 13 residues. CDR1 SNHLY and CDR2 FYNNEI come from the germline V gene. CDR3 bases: TGTGCCAGCAGTGAACCACGGGGACGTCAGCAGTACTTC. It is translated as CASSEPRGRQQYF.

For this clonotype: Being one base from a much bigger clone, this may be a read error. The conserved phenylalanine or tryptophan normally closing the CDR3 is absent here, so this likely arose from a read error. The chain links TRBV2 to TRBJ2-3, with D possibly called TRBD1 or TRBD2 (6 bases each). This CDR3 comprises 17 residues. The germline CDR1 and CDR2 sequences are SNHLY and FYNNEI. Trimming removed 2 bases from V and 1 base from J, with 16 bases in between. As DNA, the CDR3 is TGTGCCAGCAGTGAAAGGGGGGAGTGGGGCCGCACAGATACGCAGTATCTT. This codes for CASSERGEWGRTDTQYL.

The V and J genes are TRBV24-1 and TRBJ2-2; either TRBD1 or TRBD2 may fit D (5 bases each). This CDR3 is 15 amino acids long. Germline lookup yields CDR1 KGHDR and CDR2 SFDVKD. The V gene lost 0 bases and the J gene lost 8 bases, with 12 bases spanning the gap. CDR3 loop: CATSDLQGPSGELFF. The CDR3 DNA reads TGTGCCACCAGTGATTTGCAGGGACCGTCAGGGGAGCTGTTTTTT.